The 27 T cell receptor beta chains below come from one sample, sequenced in a study of human T cells and chemical hapten exposure (dated by TCRdb to the early 2020s). This specimen's time point label, interpreted: patch test 1, 2 weeks after DPC sensitization. This specimen's treatment or condition label, interpreted: therapeutic diphenylcyclopropenone sensitization with weekly scalp DPC. Library prep was done by RACE. Sequencing took place on a NextSeq 500. The public sequencing data were trimmed at Q25 with fastp and processed into clonotypes with MiXCR by TCRdb, which kept only in-frame beta chains. All rows with the same CDR3 protein become a single entry with the most common DNA and genes. The sample data list around 110,000 distinct CDR3 sequences, and about an eighth of these were observed just once. 1.4% of the sample rests with the top ten. Sequences were derived from whole blood, sampled in connection with sensitization to the hapten diphenylcyclopropenone (DPC). These receptors were collected from a woman aged 50 to 60 with alopecia areata. Some clones in this sample may be carry-over from other donors' samples.

The sample holds many counts of this clonotype. The chain has TRBV18 and TRBJ2-5; possibly TRBD1 for D (5 bases). The CDR3 has 17 residues. V lost 2 bases, J lost 2 bases, and 18 bases lay in between. Germline loops: CDR1 KGHSH, CDR2 LQKENI. The CDR3 reads CASSPYTIDSLQETQYF. DNA of the CDR3: TGTGCCAGCTCACCATACACGATTGACAGCCTGCAAGAGACCCAGTACTTC.

There are many counts of this clonotype. This chain connects TRBV5-1 to TRBJ2-1; 8 bases are shared with TRBD2. Germline values: CDR1 SGHRS, CDR2 YFSETQ. J gave up 7 bases and V 0 bases, and 0 bases lay outside the gene matches. The CDR3 extends over 13 amino acids. The chain's CDR3 is CASSLVAGNEQFF. As DNA, the CDR3 is TGCGCCAGCAGCTTGGTAGCGGGGAATGAGCAGTTCTTC.

This clonotype was seen at least ten times. The chain couples TRBV2 to TRBJ2-3, with 10 nucleotides matching TRBD2. CDR1 is SNHLY, CDR2 FYNNEI, per germline. CDR3 size: 13 residues. The J segment lost 1 base and the V segment lost 8 bases, leaving 0 bases of the junction unmatched. CDR3 sequence: CASLAGGTDTQYF. CDR3 bases: TGTGCCAGCCTAGCGGGAGGCACAGATACGCAGTATTTT.

This clonotype was counted at least ten times. This chain connects TRBV29-1 to TRBJ1-1; D uncertain. The V end lost 5 bases, the J end lost 1 base, and 2 bases lay between the germline ends. The CDR3 sequence is 10 residues long. Germline V gene lookup returns CDR1 SQVTM and CDR2 ANQGSEA. Written as DNA, the CDR3 is TGCAGCGTTAAGAACACTGAAGCTTTCTTT. This translates into CSVKNTEAFF.

Ten or more counts support this clonotype. The CDR3 loop reads CSATPPGTYSNEQFF. CDR3 bases: TGCAGTGCCACTCCCCCCGGGACTTACTCCAATGAGCAGTTCTTC. V and J are TRBV20-1 and TRBJ2-1, with D maybe TRBD2 (6 bases). The germline V gene has CDR1 DFQATT and CDR2 SNEGSKA (reference sequence). V was trimmed by 6 bases and J by 6 bases, leaving 21 bases between them. The CDR3 is 15 amino acids.

This clonotype was detected only a few times. V usage is TRBV12-3 or TRBV12-4 and J usage is TRBJ2-7, with D maybe TRBD2 (6 bases). Trimming removed 4 bases at V and 2 bases at J, with 18 bases between. CDR3 length equals 16 residues. In nucleotides, the CDR3 is TGTGCCAGCAGTTCGGGGGTTTTGTCAGGGCCCTACGAGCAGTACTTC. Protein product: CASSSGVLSGPYEQYF.

The table lists this clonotype with many counts. The chain has TRBV14 and TRBJ1-4; no reliable D call. This CDR3 comprises 18 residues. Germline CDR1 and CDR2: SGHDN and FVKESK. Deletions cut 2 bases from V and 1 base from J, with 17 bases between. The CDR3 here is CASSQHFGPGLTNEKLFF. The DNA for the CDR3 is TGTGCCAGCAGCCAACATTTCGGTCCGGGCTTAACTAATGAAAAACTGTTTTTT.

This chain connects TRBV7-6 to TRBJ1-2; D is perhaps TRBD1 (5 bases). Germline-derived CDR1 and CDR2 are SGHVS and FNYEAQ. V was shortened by 0 bases and J by 5 bases, with 7 bases between the two germline ends. The CDR3 runs to 13 residues. In DNA form, the CDR3 reads TGTGCCAGCAGCTTAGCCGAGGGGTATGGCTACACCTTC. Translated, it gives CASSLAEGYGYTF. Complete variable domain (other parts from reference TRBV7-6 and TRBJ1-2): GAGVSQSPRYKVTKRGQDVALRCDPISGHVSLYWYRQALGQGPEFLTYFNYEAQQDKSGLPNDRFSAERPEGSISTLTIQRTEQRDSAMYRCASSLAEGYGYTFGSGTRLTVV.

There are a few counts of this clonotype. The gene calls are TRBV28 and TRBJ2-2; TRBD1 matches at 8 bases. This CDR3 is built from 14 residues. The V segment lost 11 bases and the J segment 1 base; nucleotides outside the gene matches: 6. Germline V lookup: CDR1 MDHEN, CDR2 SYDVKM. DNA of the CDR3: TGTGCCGGATCTGGGACAGGGAACACCGGGGAGCTGTTTTTT. It encodes CAGSGTGNTGELFF.

The genes are TRBV24-1 and TRBJ2-1; D is possibly TRBD2 (5 bases). CDR1 is KGHDR and CDR2 is SFDVKD in the germline V gene. V lost 2 bases to trimming and J lost 12 bases, with 16 bases between them. The CDR3 consists of 14 residues. CDR3 sequence: CATSDSSGSWMQFF. Here the CDR3 DNA reads TGTGCCACCAGTGATTCCTCGGGGAGCTGGATGCAGTTCTTC.

The chain joins TRBV11-1 to TRBJ2-7, with D unclear. The CDR3 covers 12 residues. The germline CDR1 and CDR2 sequences are SGHAT and FQDESV (reference sequence). V was pared by 4 bases and J by 5 bases, with 9 bases between. The CDR3 sequence: CASSSYRDEQYF. Here the CDR3 DNA reads TGTGCCAGCAGCTCGTACCGGGACGAGCAGTACTTC.

This clonotype was observed a few times. The chain joins TRBV5-5 to TRBJ2-5; D remains ambiguous. CDR3 length equals 13 residues. V was clipped by 1 base and J by 4 bases, with 8 bases between them. Germline CDR1 SGHKS, CDR2 YYEKEE (reference sequence). DNA of the CDR3: TGTGCCAGCAGCTTGCACTCTGGAGAGACCCAGTACTTC. Translated, it gives CASSLHSGETQYF.

This clonotype was recorded many times. This sequence joins TRBV28 and TRBJ2-7; TRBD1 aligns across 9 bases. This CDR3 contains 14 residues. Trimming cost V 5 bases and J 9 bases; bases outside gene matches: 11. Germline CDR1 MDHEN, CDR2 SYDVKM. Written as DNA, the CDR3 is TGTGCCAGCAGTCCGGAGGGAACAGGGGGCAGGCAGTACTTC. Protein: CASSPEGTGGRQYF. The entire variable domain, with the rest obtained from reference TRBV28 and TRBJ2-7, is as follows: DVKVTQSSRYLVKRTGEKVFLECVQDMDHENMFWYRQDPGLGLRLIYFSYDVKMKEKGDIPEGYSVSREKKERFSLILESASTNQTSMYLCASSPEGTGGRQYFGPGTRLTVT.

This chain links TRBV9 with TRBJ1-5, with D hard to call. V lost 0 bases and J 2 bases, leaving 3 bases between the germline ends. The germline CDR1 and CDR2 sequences are SGDLS and YYNGEE. This CDR3 is 13 amino acids long. CDR3 coding DNA: TGTGCCAGCAGCGTAGACGGCAATCAGCCCCAGCATTTT. Amino acids: CASSVDGNQPQHF.

This clonotype has a count of ten or more. The chain links TRBV18 to TRBJ1-1; no clear D gene. V dropped 3 bases and J dropped 3 bases, with 11 bases sitting between them. The CDR3 is 14 residues long. Germline CDR1 KGHSH, CDR2 LQKENI. DNA for the CDR3: TGTGCCAGCTCACCGACTGATGCGTACACTGAAGCTTTCTTT. This sequence encodes CASSPTDAYTEAFF.

There are a few counts of this clonotype. The chain has TRBV6-4 and TRBJ1-6, with D hard to call. The CDR3 is 15 amino acids. V was pared by 6 bases and J by 7 bases, with 16 bases between. Looked up from germline, CDR1 is MRHNA and CDR2 is SNTAGT. The CDR3 protein is CASSFSGDGNSPLHF. The CDR3 DNA reads as TGTGCCAGCAGCTTTTCTGGGGATGGCAATTCACCCCTCCACTTT.

This clonotype appeared many times. V gene TRBV28 combines with J gene TRBJ2-7; D unresolved. CDR3 length: 14 amino acids. From germline, CDR1 is MDHEN and CDR2 SYDVKM. The germline V and J ends were trimmed by 1 base and 2 bases, with 9 bases remaining between them. CDR3: CASSLSPETYEQYF. Written as DNA, the CDR3 is TGTGCCAGCAGTTTATCACCAGAAACCTACGAGCAGTACTTC.

This clonotype showed up many times. This chain joins TRBV5-1 and TRBJ2-7; D not resolved. In germline, CDR1 is SGHRS, CDR2 YFSETQ. Trimming removed 6 bases at V and 4 bases at J, with 20 bases between. CDR3 length equals 15 residues. The chain's CDR3 is CASKPAGTTQYEQYF. DNA of the CDR3: TGCGCCAGCAAGCCGGCAGGCACGACTCAATACGAGCAGTACTTC.

A single count supports this clonotype. The V call is TRBV6-5, the J call TRBJ2-3; D might be TRBD1 (5 bases). The ends were cut back, 4 bases at V and 2 bases at J, with 13 bases in the middle. The germline V gene has CDR1 MNHEY and CDR2 SVGAGI. The CDR3 has 15 residues. This CDR3 is CASSSQGFYTDTQYF. The CDR3 DNA follows: TGTGCCAGCAGTTCCCAGGGCTTCTACACAGATACGCAGTATTTT.

This clonotype was detected only a few times. The chain recombines TRBV7-9 with TRBJ2-3; TRBD1 agrees at 8 bases. The CDR3 contains 17 residues. Germline lookup yields CDR1 SEHNR and CDR2 FQNEAQ (reference sequence). V trimming: 8 bases; J trimming: 4 bases; junction bases outside the gene matches: 17. DNA for the CDR3: TGTGCCAGCCCCTTAGAATGGACAGGGAATTATCCAGATACGCAGTATTTT. Encoded protein: CASPLEWTGNYPDTQYF. Looking up the rest from reference TRBV7-9 and TRBJ2-3 gives the full variable domain: DTGVSQNPRHKITKRGQNVTFRCDPISEHNRLYWYRQTLGQGPEFLTYFQNEAQLEKSRLLSDRFSAERPKGSFSTLEIQRTEQGDSAMYLCASPLEWTGNYPDTQYFGPGTRLTVL.

In its sample, this clonotype was seen a few times. Here the CDR3 reads CASSQARLAQYF. CDR3 in DNA: TGTGCCAGCAGCCAAGCTCGACTGGCCCAGTACTTC. The chain uses TRBV3-1 and TRBJ2-5; D unresolved. Germline V gene sequence: CDR1 LGHDT, CDR2 YNNKEL (reference sequence). V lost 1 base to trimming and J lost 9 bases, with 9 bases between them. There are 12 residues in the CDR3.

The chain employs TRBV20-1 and TRBJ1-5, with 7 bases matching TRBD1. The germline CDR1 and CDR2 sequences are DFQATT and SNEGSKA (reference sequence). This CDR3 contains 14 residues. V gave up 3 bases and J gave up 4 bases; unmatched junction bases: 6. CDR3 loop: CSASLWTGNQPQHF. The CDR3 nucleotides read TGCAGTGCTAGCCTATGGACAGGAAATCAGCCCCAGCATTTT.

This clonotype showed up many times. The CDR3 DNA sequence: TGTGCCAGCAATCAGCCCCAGCATTTT. Its translation is CASNQPQHF. The genes are TRBV27 and TRBJ1-5; D not certain. The CDR3 covers 9 residues. V was cut by 7 bases and J by 5 bases, with 0 bases left in between. The germline gives CDR1 MNHEY, CDR2 SMNVEV (reference sequence).

The sample holds a few counts of this clonotype. J is TRBJ2-7 and V is TRBV6-5; D might be TRBD1 or TRBD2, each matching 5 bases. Trimming removed 0 bases from V and 9 bases from J, with 21 bases in between. The germline gives CDR1 MNHEY, CDR2 SVGAGI. This CDR3 has 16 residues. In DNA form, the CDR3 reads TGTGCCAGCAGTTACTCGGGGGTGGGTCCCCCCCAAGGGCAGTACTTC. This sequence encodes CASSYSGVGPPQGQYF.

This clonotype was recorded only once. A much larger clone sits a single nucleotide away, making a read error possible. The chain is built from TRBV28 and TRBJ1-2; TRBD1 might be the D (6 bases). The germline gives CDR1 MDHEN, CDR2 SYDVKM. This CDR3 comprises 14 residues. This CDR3 is CASSIYRANYGYPF. The CDR3 nucleotides are TGTGCCAGCAGTATTTACAGGGCGAACTATGGCTACCCCTTC.

This clonotype came up a few times. V and J are TRBV7-9 and TRBJ1-6; perhaps TRBD1 as D (5 bases). Between the trimmed V and J ends, which lost 7 bases and 5 bases, there was a span of 18 bases. CDR3 length: 16 residues. The V gene's germline CDR1 is SEHNR and CDR2 FQNEAQ (reference sequence). This chain's CDR3 is CASTRDEADNNSPLHF. For the CDR3, the DNA is TGTGCCAGCACCCGGGACGAGGCAGACAATAATTCACCCCTCCACTTT.

This clonotype was counted many times. The CDR3 DNA sequence: TGTGCCAGCAGCTCCCAGGGTTCTAATGAAAAACTGTTTTTT. Translated, it gives CASSSQGSNEKLFF. The J gene is TRBJ1-4, the V gene TRBV5-4; perhaps TRBD1 as D (5 bases). V was pared by 3 bases and J by 3 bases, with 9 bases between. Germline assignment: CDR1 SGHNT and CDR2 YYREEE (reference sequence). The CDR3 has 14 amino acids.